A single count supports the clone carrying this T cell receptor (beta chain). Its antigen is as yet unknown. The record originates from a study of T cell responses to AZD1222 COVID-19 vaccine. The wider study: Pooled in the analysis were second doses at about 4 or about 12 weeks.

The CDR3 extends over 14 amino acids. The germline gives CDR1 MGHRA, CDR2 YSYEKL. The V end was cut by 3 bases, the J end by 5 bases, with 13 bases between. Study-level findings and limits: The donor cohort was predominantly white British with a female majority, and clonal diversity may have been underestimated.

The data were produced by immunoSEQ multiplex PCR, yet TCRdb's version contains in-frame clones alone and is incomplete. The table has 150,000 to 200,000 clones, 75% to 95% seen once; the top ten hold 4% to 5.5%. This receptor was taken from an adult in good health. The chain links TRBV4-1 to TRBJ1-1; D is unclear. Material: peripheral blood, obtained on day 0 of AZD1222 vaccination. Here the CDR3 reads CASSHPGLGTEAFF. DNA for the CDR3: TGCGCCAGCAGCCATCCGGGCCTCGGGACTGAAGCTTTCTTT.